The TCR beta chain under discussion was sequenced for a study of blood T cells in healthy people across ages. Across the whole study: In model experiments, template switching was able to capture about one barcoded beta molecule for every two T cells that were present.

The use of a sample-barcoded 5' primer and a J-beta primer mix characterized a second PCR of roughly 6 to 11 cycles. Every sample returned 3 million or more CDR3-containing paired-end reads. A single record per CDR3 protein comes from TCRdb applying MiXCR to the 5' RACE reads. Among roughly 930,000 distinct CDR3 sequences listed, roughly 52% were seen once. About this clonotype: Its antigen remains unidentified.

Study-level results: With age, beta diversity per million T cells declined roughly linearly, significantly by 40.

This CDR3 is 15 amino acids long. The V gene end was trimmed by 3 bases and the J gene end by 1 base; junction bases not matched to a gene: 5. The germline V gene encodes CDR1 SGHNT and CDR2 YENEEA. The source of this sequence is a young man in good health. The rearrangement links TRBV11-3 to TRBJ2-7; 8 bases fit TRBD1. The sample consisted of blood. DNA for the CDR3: TGTGCCAGCAGCTTCGACAGGGGAGATTCCTACGAGCAGTACTTC. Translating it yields CASSFDRGDSYEQYF.